The clone carrying this TCR beta chain occurred many times. It was RNA transcripts that yielded the amplified TCR beta CDR3 regions. During a first-round RT-PCR of the TCR CDR3, the HTBI primer set was used. TCRdb passed the multiplex PCR reads through MiXCR, listing each CDR3 protein once. The sample records around 570,000 distinct CDR3 sequences, about 20% being singletons. This record belongs to a study of T cells in Graves' hyperthyroidism and ophthalmopathy. From germline, CDR1 is SGHRS and CDR2 YFSETQ. This CDR3 is 14 amino acids long. Trimming took 4 bases from V and 6 from J, leaving 16 bases between them.

The V gene is TRBV5-1, the J gene TRBJ1-1; D not certain. Sequencing was performed on blood. The sequence derives from a man aged 35 to 55 with Graves' ophthalmopathy. CDR3 amino acids: CASSLEGDTPEAFF. The CDR3 DNA sequence: TGCGCCAGCAGCCTCGAAGGCGACACACCTGAAGCTTTCTTT.